This TCR beta chain comes out of a study of blood T cell repertoires in COVID-19. Background on the study: Acute-phase and convalescent COVID-19 samples originated in the United States, Italy and Spain. PBMCs, B-cell-depleted T cells, or T cells were the source of the cDNA or gDNA that made up the material.

Original analysis: Counts of nucleated cells, estimated from reference gene primer amplification, were obtained. The data were produced by immunoSEQ multiplex PCR, yet TCRdb's version contains in-frame clones alone and is incomplete. D and trimming were read from the DNA, whereas the V and J calls and clone size are those reported in that table. The sample gives some 73,000 clones, 73% of which show up once; less than 25% is in the top ten. The junction had 2 bases not matched to a gene; V was cut back by 4 bases and J by 4 bases. Germline V gene lookup returns CDR1 MRHNA and CDR2 SNTAGT. The CDR3 loop spans 13 amino acids.

The source material was peripheral blood. This clonotype was sampled from a man between 60 and 75 years old with acute or convalescent COVID-19. The V gene is TRBV6-4, the J gene TRBJ1-2, with 8 bases fitting TRBD1. The CDR3 coding sequence is TGTGCCAGCAGTGCAACAGGGGGCTATGGCTACACCTTC. It is translated as CASSATGGYGYTF.